The 21 T cell receptor beta chains reported below all come from one sample, sequenced in a study of cytotoxic CD8 clonotypes in ibrutinib-treated CLL. The table came from immunoSEQ multiplex PCR; TCRdb's copy has only in-frame clones and leaves some out. The sample has 150,000 to 200,000 clones, 81% seen once. Sequencing was performed on PBMCs, taken after 12 months of ibrutinib treatment. All receptors come from a human donor with chronic lymphocytic leukemia.

CDR3 protein: CASRPPRTNYGYTF. Written as DNA, the CDR3 is TGTGCCAGCAGACCACCTAGAACTAACTATGGCTACACCTTC. The chain uses TRBV6-5 and TRBJ1-2; D uncertain. The CDR3 is made up of 14 amino acids. Trimming took off 6 bases at V and 0 bases at J, with 11 bases between the two ends. CDR1 is MNHEY and CDR2 is SVGAGI in the germline V gene.

A remark on this clone: Other DNA sequences from this sample encode an identical CDR3 as well. The chain carries TRBV18 and TRBJ1-1, with D possibly TRBD1 on 5 matching bases. CDR1 and CDR2 from the germline V gene are KGHSH and LQKENI. CDR3 length equals 13 residues. V was clipped by 3 bases and J by 1 base, with 6 bases between them. CDR3 bases: TGTGCCAGCTCACCGACAGAGAACACTGAAGCTTTCTTT. It yields the protein CASSPTENTEAFF.

The J gene is TRBJ1-2, the V gene TRBV30, with D possibly matching TRBD1 (5 bases). V was clipped by 0 bases and J by 7 bases, with 12 bases between them. Germline lookup yields CDR1 GTSNPN and CDR2 SVGIG (reference sequence). The CDR3 spans 13 residues. CDR3 nucleotides: TGTGCCTGGAGTGTTCGGGGGTCTGGTGGCTACACCTTC. It translates to CAWSVRGSGGYTF.

The CDR3 coding sequence is TGTGCCAGCAGACGGACAGGGGGCACCTACGAGCAGTACTTC. Amino acids: CASRRTGGTYEQYF. This chain uses TRBV6-1 with TRBJ2-7; 11 positions match TRBD1. The CDR3 consists of 14 residues. In germline, CDR1 is MNHNS, CDR2 SASEGT. After removal of 6 bases from V and 2 bases from J, the junction contained 3 bases not matched to a gene.

The chain joins TRBV29-1 to TRBJ2-7; D may be TRBD2 (6 bases). The CDR3 is 13 amino acids. CDR1 SQVTM and CDR2 ANQGSEA come from the germline V gene. Between the trimmed V and J ends, which lost 2 bases and 2 bases, there was a span of 10 bases. CDR3: CSVELARTYEQYF. In nucleotides, the CDR3 is TGCAGCGTTGAACTAGCGAGAACCTACGAGCAGTACTTC.

The rearrangement uses TRBV7-9 and TRBJ2-6; possibly TRBD1 for D (6 bases). The CDR3 covers 16 residues. Deletions cut 0 bases from V and 1 base from J, with 7 bases between. Looked up from germline, CDR1 is SEHNR and CDR2 is FQNEAQ (reference sequence). CDR3 bases: TGTGCCAGCAGCTTAGCGAGGGGGTCTGGGGCCAACGTCCTGACTTTC. Residues: CASSLARGSGANVLTF.

This clone came up a few times. The chain joins TRBV21-1 to TRBJ1-1; the DNA was not used to check the table's D call, TRBD1. TRBV21-1 is a recognized pseudogene. The CDR3 sequence is 15 residues long. CDR3 coding DNA: TGTGCCAGCCCACAGCGGACAGGGCTAAACACTGAAGCTTTCTTT. Residues: CASPQRTGLNTEAFF.

This chain links TRBV13 with TRBJ2-1; D may be TRBD2 (5 bases). The CDR3 runs 12 residues. With 7 bases removed from V and 3 bases from J, the gap between germline ends came to 7 bases. The germline gives CDR1 PRHDT, CDR2 FYEKMQ (reference sequence). The CDR3, as DNA: TGTGCCAGCATGGGGAGCTACAATGAGCAGTTCTTC. It yields the protein CASMGSYNEQFF.

This CDR3 reads CASSLVFGRDVLADTEAFF. CDR3 in DNA: TGTGCCAGCAGCTTGGTTTTTGGCAGGGATGTTTTGGCCGACACTGAAGCTTTCTTT. The chain has TRBV5-6 and TRBJ1-1; D is perhaps TRBD1 (5 bases). CDR3 length: 19 amino acids. Trimming pared 0 bases from V and 3 bases from J, leaving 24 bases between. Germline V gene sequence: CDR1 SGHDT, CDR2 YYEEEE.

This clone was seen only a few times. This rearrangement joins TRBV9 to TRBJ2-7; D unresolved. The CDR3 is 12 residues long. Germline CDR1 reads SGDLS; CDR2 reads YYNGEE. Deletions cut 3 bases from V and 0 bases from J, with 4 bases between. The CDR3 DNA reads TGTGCCAGCAGCGGGACCTCCTACGAGCAGTACTTC. Protein sequence: CASSGTSYEQYF. The full variable domain, completed using reference TRBV9 and TRBJ2-7, is DSGVTQTPKHLITATGQRVTLRCSPRSGDLSVYWYQQSLDQGLQFLIQYYNGEERAKGNILERFSAQQFPDLHSELNLSSLELGDSALYFCASSGTSYEQYFGPGTRLTVT.

This clone was observed a single time. J is TRBJ2-1 and V is TRBV6-4; D is perhaps TRBD2 (6 bases). Germline V gene data show CDR1 as MRHNA and CDR2 as SNTAGT. Trimming removed 7 bases at V and 2 bases at J, with 18 bases between. This CDR3 is built from 16 residues. DNA for the CDR3: TGTGCCAGCAATCGGGAGCCTGTAGTCCCCTACAATGAGCAGTTCTTC. Translated, it gives CASNREPVVPYNEQFF.

V gene TRBV5-1 combines with J gene TRBJ2-1; TRBD2 aligns across 7 bases. There are 17 residues in the CDR3. With 0 bases clipped from V and 8 bases from J, the junction kept 14 bases outside the gene matches. Germline V lookup: CDR1 SGHRS, CDR2 YFSETQ. DNA of the CDR3: TGCGCCAGCAGCTTGGCTCTATTTGCGGGAGTTGTCGATGAGCAGTTCTTC. As protein: CASSLALFAGVVDEQFF.

The chain carries TRBV11-1 and TRBJ2-3; 8 nucleotides agree with TRBD2. This CDR3 comprises 14 residues. V gave up 11 bases and J gave up 4 bases; unmatched junction bases: 11. Germline V gene lookup returns CDR1 SGHAT and CDR2 FQDESV (reference sequence). The CDR3 DNA sequence: TGTGCCGGGTCCCCGGGAGGGTTATCAGATACGCAGTATTTT. This sequence encodes CAGSPGGLSDTQYF.

This chain links TRBV4-3 with TRBJ2-1; 7 bases fit TRBD1. Trimming took 6 bases from V and 8 from J; bases not matched to a gene: 7. Germline lookup yields CDR1 LGHNA and CDR2 YSLEER. CDR3 length: 13 amino acids. Here the CDR3 DNA reads TGCGCCAGCAGGCAAACAGGGGCCGATGAGCAGTTCTTC. Residues: CASRQTGADEQFF.

The rearrangement uses TRBV29-1 and TRBJ2-4; 7 bases match TRBD2. Trimming took 7 bases from V and 2 from J; bases not matched to a gene: 8. The CDR3 runs 14 residues. CDR1 and CDR2 (germline): SQVTM, ANQGSEA. The CDR3 spells CSATSGETKNIQYF. Here the CDR3 DNA reads TGCAGCGCAACAAGCGGGGAAACCAAAAACATTCAGTACTTC.

The chain joins TRBV5-6 to TRBJ2-3; no firm D call. Germline loops: CDR1 SGHDT, CDR2 YYEEEE. V lost 4 bases and J 5 bases, leaving 8 bases between the germline ends. This CDR3 is 12 amino acids long. CDR3 sequence: CASSPAVDTQYF. Written as DNA, the CDR3 is TGTGCCAGCAGCCCGGCCGTAGATACGCAGTATTTT.

The table lists this clone with a few counts. V is TRBV28 and J is TRBJ1-5; D is possibly TRBD1 (5 bases). The CDR3 covers 12 residues. Germline CDR1 MDHEN, CDR2 SYDVKM. Trimming removed 9 bases from V and 6 bases from J, with 12 bases in between. The CDR3, as DNA: TGTGCCAGACTGGGGGTTGGTCAGCCCCAGCATTTT. Its protein product is CARLGVGQPQHF.

The chain joins TRBV7-9 to TRBJ2-5; possibly TRBD2 for D (5 bases). CDR1 is SEHNR, CDR2 FQNEAQ, per germline (reference sequence). With 7 bases removed from V and 2 bases from J, the gap between germline ends came to 14 bases. The CDR3 totals 14 residues. The CDR3 coding sequence is TGTGCCAGCACCCCTTGGACTGATCAAGAGACCCAGTACTTC. Translating gives CASTPWTDQETQYF.

The V call is TRBV29-1, the J call TRBJ2-7; no clear D gene. The CDR3 runs to 14 residues. Between the trimmed V and J ends, which lost 3 bases and 6 bases, there was a span of 18 bases. The germline V gene has CDR1 SQVTM and CDR2 ANQGSEA. This chain's CDR3 is CSVDGLVPTGEQYF. CDR3 DNA: TGCAGCGTTGATGGGCTAGTTCCGACGGGCGAGCAGTACTTC.

The genes are TRBV6-6 and TRBJ1-5; D not certain. Germline CDR1 MNHNY, CDR2 SVGAGI (reference sequence). V dropped 2 bases and J dropped 4 bases, with 9 bases sitting between them. The CDR3 spans 14 residues. The CDR3 nucleotides read TGTGCCAGCAGTTACCTCAGTACTAATCAGCCCCAGCATTTT. Residues: CASSYLSTNQPQHF.

V and J are TRBV5-1 and TRBJ2-2; the D gene is possibly TRBD1 (6 bases). The CDR3 length is 15 residues. Per the germline V gene, CDR1 is SGHRS and CDR2 is YFSETQ. The V and J ends lost 4 bases and 5 bases respectively, with 15 bases between them. The CDR3 DNA reads as TGCGCCAGCAGCGAGACCGGGACAAGTACCGGGGAGCTGTTTTTT. Its protein is CASSETGTSTGELFF.